This record covers a single T cell receptor beta chain. Sequenced by immunoSEQ multiplex PCR; TCRdb stores in-frame clones only, minus some. Seen here are about 200,000 clones, over 70% observed once, and the top ten hold about 7.4%. Trimming took off 2 bases at V and 7 bases at J, with 3 bases between the two ends. Germline CDR1 GTSNPN, CDR2 SVGIG (reference sequence). This CDR3 comprises 10 residues. The data were taken from a study of blood T cell repertoires in COVID-19. Overall study: Italy, Spain and the United States were the sources of the convalescent and acute COVID-19 samples. The analysed material was cDNA or gDNA that came from T cells, B-cell-depleted T cells, or PBMCs.

The sequencing sample was made of peripheral blood. The chain is built from TRBV30 and TRBJ2-1; D is unclear. The TCR comes from a woman of 80 years or more with acute or convalescent COVID-19. The CDR3 DNA sequence: TGTGCCTGGAGTCGGAATGAGCAGTTCTTC. Residues: CAWSRNEQFF.